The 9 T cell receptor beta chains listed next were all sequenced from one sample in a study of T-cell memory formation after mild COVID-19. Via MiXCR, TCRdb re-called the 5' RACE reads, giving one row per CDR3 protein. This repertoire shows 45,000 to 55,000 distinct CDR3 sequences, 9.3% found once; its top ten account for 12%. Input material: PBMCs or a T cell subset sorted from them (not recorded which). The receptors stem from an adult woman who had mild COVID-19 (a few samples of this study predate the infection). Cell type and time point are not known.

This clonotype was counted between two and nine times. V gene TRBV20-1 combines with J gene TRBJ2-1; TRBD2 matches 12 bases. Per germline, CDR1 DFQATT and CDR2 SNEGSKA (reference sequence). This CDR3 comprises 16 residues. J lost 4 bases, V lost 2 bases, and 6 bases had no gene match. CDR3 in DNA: TGCAGTGCTAGACTAGGACTAGCGGGGCTATACAATGAGCAGTTCTTC. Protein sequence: CSARLGLAGLYNEQFF.

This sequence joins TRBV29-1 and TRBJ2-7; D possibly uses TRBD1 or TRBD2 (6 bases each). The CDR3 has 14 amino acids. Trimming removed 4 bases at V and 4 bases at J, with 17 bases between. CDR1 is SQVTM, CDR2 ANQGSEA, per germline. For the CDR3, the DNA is TGCAGCGTTGTAGGGGGGACGGTTTCATACGAGCAGTACTTC. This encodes CSVVGGTVSYEQYF.

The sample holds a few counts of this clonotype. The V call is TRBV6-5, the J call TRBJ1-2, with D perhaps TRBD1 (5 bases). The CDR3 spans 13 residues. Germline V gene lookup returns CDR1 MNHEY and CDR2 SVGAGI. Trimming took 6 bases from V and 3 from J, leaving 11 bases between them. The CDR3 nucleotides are TGTGCCAGCAGCCTTGACAGCTACTATGGCTACACCTTC. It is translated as CASSLDSYYGYTF.

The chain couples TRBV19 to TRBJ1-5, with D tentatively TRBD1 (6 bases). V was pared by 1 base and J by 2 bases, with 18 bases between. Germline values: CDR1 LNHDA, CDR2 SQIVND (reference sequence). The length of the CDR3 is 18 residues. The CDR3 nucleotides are TGTGCCAGTAGTATAGGCAGGGGAGTCTTAGATGGCAATCAGCCCCAGCATTTT. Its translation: CASSIGRGVLDGNQPQHF.

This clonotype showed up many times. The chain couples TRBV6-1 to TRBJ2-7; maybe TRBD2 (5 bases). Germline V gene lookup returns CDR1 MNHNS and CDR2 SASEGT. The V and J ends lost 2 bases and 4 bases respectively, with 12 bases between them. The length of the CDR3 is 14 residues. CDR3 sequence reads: CASSEMGVSYEQYF. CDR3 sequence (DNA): TGTGCCAGCAGTGAAATGGGAGTTTCGTACGAGCAGTACTTC.

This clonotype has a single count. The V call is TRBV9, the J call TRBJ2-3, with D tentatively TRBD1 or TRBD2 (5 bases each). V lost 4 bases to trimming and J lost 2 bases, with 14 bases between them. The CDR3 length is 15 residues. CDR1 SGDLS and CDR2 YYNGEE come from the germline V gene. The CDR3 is CASSPTGAITDTQYF. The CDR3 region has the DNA TGTGCCAGCAGCCCCACCGGGGCGATCACAGATACGCAGTATTTT. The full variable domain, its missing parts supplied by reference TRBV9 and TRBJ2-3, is DSGVTQTPKHLITATGQRVTLRCSPRSGDLSVYWYQQSLDQGLQFLIQYYNGEERAKGNILERFSAQQFPDLHSELNLSSLELGDSALYFCASSPTGAITDTQYFGPGTRLTVL.

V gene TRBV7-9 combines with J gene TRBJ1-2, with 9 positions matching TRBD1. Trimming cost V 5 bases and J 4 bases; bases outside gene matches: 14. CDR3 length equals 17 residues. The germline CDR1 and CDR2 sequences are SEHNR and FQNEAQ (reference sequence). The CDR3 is CASSLGSGQGRSYGYTF. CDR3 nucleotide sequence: TGTGCCAGCAGCCTGGGATCGGGACAGGGTCGATCCTATGGCTACACCTTC.

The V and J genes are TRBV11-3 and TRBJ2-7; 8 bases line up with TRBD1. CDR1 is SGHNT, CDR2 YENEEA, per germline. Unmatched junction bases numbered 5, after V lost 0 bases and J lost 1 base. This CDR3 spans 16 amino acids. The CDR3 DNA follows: TGTGCCAGCAGCTTAGATCCAGGGACAGGTTCCTACGAGCAGTACTTC. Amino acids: CASSLDPGTGSYEQYF.

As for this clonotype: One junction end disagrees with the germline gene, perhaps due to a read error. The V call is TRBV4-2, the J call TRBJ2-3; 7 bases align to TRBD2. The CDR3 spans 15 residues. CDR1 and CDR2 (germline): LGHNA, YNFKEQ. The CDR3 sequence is CASSQEPYLGEGVHF. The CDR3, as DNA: TGTGCCAGCAGCCAAGAACCATACTTGGGGGAGGGCGTCCATTTT.